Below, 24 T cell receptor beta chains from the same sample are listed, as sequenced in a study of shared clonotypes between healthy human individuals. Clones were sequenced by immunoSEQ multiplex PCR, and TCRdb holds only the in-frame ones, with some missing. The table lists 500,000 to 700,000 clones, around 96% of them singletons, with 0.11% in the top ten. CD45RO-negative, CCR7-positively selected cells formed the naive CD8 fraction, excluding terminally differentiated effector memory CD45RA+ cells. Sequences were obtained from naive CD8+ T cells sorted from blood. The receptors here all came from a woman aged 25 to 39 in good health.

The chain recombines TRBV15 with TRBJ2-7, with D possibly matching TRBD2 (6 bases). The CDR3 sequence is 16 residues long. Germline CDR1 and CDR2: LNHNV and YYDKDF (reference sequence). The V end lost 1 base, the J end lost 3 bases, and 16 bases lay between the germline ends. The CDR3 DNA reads TGTGCCACCAGCAGAGGTGAGGAGGGAGCGTTCTACGAGCAGTACTTC. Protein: CATSRGEEGAFYEQYF.

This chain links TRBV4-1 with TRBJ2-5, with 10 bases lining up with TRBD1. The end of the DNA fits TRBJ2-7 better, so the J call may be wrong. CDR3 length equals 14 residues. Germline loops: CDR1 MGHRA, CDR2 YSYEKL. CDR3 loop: CASSQWDRGYEQYF. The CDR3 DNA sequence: TGCGCCAGCAGCCAATGGGACAGGGGCTACGAGCAGTACTTC.

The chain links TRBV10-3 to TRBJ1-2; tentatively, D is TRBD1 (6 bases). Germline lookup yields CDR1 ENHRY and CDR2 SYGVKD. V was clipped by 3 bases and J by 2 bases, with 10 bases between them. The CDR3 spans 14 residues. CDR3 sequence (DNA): TGTGCCATCAGTGACGGACAGAGCAACTATGGCTACACCTTC. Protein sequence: CAISDGQSNYGYTF.

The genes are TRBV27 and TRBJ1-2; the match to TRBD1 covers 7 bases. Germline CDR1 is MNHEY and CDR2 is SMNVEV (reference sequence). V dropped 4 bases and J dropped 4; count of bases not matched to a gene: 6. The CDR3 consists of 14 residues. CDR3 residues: CASSSTGIPYGYTF. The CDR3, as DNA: TGTGCCAGCAGTTCGACAGGGATTCCCTATGGCTACACCTTC.

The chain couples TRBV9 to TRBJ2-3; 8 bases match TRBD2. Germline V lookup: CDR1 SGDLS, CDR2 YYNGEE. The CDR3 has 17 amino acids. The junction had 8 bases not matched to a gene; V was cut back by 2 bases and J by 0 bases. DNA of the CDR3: TGTGCCAGCAGCGTCGGACTAGCAAGAACTAGCACAGATACGCAGTATTTT. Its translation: CASSVGLARTSTDTQYF. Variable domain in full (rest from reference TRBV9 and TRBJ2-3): DSGVTQTPKHLITATGQRVTLRCSPRSGDLSVYWYQQSLDQGLQFLIQYYNGEERAKGNILERFSAQQFPDLHSELNLSSLELGDSALYFCASSVGLARTSTDTQYFGPGTRLTVL.

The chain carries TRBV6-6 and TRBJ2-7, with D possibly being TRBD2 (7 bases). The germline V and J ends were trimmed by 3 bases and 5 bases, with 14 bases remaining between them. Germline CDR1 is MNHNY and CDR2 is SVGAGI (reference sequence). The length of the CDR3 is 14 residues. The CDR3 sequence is CASSYGGGPNEQYF. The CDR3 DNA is TGTGCCAGCAGTTATGGGGGGGGGCCAAACGAGCAGTACTTC.

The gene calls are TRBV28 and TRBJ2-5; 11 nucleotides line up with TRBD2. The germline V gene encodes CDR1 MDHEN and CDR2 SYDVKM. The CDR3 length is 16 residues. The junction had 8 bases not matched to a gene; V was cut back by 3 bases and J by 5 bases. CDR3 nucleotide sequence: TGTGCCAGCAGTTTCCTTACTAGCGGGAGTCGCGAGACCCAGTACTTC. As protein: CASSFLTSGSRETQYF.

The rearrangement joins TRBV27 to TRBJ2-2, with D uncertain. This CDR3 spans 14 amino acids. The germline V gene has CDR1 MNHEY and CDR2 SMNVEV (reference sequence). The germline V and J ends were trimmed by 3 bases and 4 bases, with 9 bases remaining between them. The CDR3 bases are TGTGCCAGCAGTTTCCAATTAGGCACCGGGGAGCTGTTTTTT. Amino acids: CASSFQLGTGELFF.

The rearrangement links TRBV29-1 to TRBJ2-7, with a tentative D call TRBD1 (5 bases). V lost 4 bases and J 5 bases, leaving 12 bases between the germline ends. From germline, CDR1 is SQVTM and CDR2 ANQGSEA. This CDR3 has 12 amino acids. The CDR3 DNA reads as TGCAGCGTTGGTGATCCCAGGGACGAGCAGTACTTC. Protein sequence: CSVGDPRDEQYF.

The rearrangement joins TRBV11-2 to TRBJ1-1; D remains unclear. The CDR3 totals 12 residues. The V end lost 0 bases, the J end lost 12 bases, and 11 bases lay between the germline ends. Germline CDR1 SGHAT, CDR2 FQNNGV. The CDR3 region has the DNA TGTGCCAGCAGCTTAGATCCTCGGGGAACTTTCTTT. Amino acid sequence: CASSLDPRGTFF. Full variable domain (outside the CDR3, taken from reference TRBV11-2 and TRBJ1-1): EAGVAQSPRYKIIEKRQSVAFWCNPISGHATLYWYQQILGQGPKLLIQFQNNGVVDDSQLPKDRFSAERLKGVDSTLKIQPAKLEDSAVYLCASSLDPRGTFFGQGTRLTVV.

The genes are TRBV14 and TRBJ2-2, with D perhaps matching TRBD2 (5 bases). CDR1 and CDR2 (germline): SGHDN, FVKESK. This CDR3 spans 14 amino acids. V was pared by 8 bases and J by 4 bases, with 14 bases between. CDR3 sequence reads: CASGPASRTGELFF. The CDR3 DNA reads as TGTGCCAGCGGCCCGGCTAGCCGCACCGGGGAGCTGTTTTTT. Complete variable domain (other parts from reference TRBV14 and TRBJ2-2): EAGVTQFPSHSVIEKGQTVTLRCDPISGHDNLYWYRRVMGKEIKFLLHFVKESKQDESGMPNNRFLAERTGGTYSTLKVQPAELEDSGVYFCASGPASRTGELFFGEGSRLTVL.

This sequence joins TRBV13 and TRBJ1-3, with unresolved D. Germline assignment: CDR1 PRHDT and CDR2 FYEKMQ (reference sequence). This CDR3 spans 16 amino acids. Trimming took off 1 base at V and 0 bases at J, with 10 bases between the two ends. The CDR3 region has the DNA TGTGCCAGCAGCTTAGCTGGGATCGTCTCTGGAAACACCATATATTTT. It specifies CASSLAGIVSGNTIYF.

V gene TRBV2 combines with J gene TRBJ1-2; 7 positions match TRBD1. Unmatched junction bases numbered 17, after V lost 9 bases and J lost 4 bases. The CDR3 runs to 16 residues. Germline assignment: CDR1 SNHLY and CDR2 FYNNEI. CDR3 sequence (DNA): TGTGCCAGGAGGGCCTCGCGGGACAGCCCTCTCTATGGCTACACCTTC. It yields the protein CARRASRDSPLYGYTF.

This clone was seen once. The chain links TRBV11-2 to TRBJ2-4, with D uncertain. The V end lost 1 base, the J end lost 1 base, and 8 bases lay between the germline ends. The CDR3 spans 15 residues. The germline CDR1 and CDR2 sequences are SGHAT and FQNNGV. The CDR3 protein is CASSLVPEAKNIQYF. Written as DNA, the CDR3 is TGTGCCAGCAGCTTAGTCCCGGAGGCCAAAAACATTCAGTACTTC.

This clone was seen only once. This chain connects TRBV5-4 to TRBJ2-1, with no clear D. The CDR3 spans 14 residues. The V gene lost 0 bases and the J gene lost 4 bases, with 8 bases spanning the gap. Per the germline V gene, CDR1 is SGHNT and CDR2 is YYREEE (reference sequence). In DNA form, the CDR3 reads TGTGCCAGCAGCTTGGCCGTTCAGTACAATGAGCAGTTCTTC. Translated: CASSLAVQYNEQFF.

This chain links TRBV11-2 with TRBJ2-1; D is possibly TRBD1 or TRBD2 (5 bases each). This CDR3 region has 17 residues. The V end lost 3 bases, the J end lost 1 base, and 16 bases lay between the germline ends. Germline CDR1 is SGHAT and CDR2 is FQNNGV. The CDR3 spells CASSFTRDLRSYNEQFF. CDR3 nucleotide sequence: TGTGCCAGCAGCTTTACCCGGGACCTCAGATCCTACAATGAGCAGTTCTTC.

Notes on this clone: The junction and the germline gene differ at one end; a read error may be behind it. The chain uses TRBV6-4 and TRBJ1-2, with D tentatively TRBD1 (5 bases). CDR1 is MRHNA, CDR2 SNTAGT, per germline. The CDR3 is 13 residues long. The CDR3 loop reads CASSDSRASLHPF. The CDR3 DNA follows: TGTGCCAGCAGTGACTCCAGGGCGAGCCTCCACCCCTTC.

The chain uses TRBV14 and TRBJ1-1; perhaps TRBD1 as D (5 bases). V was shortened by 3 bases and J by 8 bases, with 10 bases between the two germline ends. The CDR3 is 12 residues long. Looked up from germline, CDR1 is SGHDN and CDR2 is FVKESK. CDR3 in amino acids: CASSHGGEEAFF. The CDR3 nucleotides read TGTGCCAGCAGCCACGGGGGTGAAGAAGCTTTCTTT.

CDR3 protein: CASKAGGQPQHF. Written as DNA, the CDR3 is TGTGCCAGCAAGGCAGGGGGTCAGCCCCAGCATTTT. The chain employs TRBV27 and TRBJ1-5, with 7 positions matching TRBD1. The trim removed 7 bases at V and 6 bases at J, leaving 3 bases unmatched. The CDR3 length is 12 residues. CDR1 is MNHEY, CDR2 SMNVEV, per germline (reference sequence).

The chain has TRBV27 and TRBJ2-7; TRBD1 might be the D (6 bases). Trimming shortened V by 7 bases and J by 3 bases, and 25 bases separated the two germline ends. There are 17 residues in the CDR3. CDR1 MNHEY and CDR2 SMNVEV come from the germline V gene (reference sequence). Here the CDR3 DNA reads TGTGCCAGCATCCCGACAGGAGGAGAGTGGAAAAACTACGAGCAGTACTTC. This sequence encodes CASIPTGGEWKNYEQYF.

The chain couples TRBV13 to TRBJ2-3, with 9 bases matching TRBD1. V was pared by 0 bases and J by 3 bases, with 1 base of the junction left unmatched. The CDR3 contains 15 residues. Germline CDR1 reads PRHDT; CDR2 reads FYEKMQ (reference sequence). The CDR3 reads CASSLGDRGTDTQYF. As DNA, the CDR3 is TGTGCCAGCAGCTTAGGGGACAGGGGAACAGATACGCAGTATTTT.

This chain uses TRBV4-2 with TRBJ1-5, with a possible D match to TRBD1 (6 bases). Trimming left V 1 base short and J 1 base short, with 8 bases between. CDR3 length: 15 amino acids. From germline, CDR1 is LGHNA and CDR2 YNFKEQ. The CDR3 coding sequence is TGTGCCAGCAGCCAAGTAGGACAGAGCAATCAGCCCCAGCATTTT. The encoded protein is CASSQVGQSNQPQHF.

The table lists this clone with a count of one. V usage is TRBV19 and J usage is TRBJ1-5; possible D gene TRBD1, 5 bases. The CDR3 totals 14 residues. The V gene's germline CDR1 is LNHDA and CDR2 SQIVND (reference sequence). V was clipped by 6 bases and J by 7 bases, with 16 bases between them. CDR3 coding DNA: TGTGCCAGTAGGCCAACAGGACGTCAGCAGCCCCAGCATTTT. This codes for CASRPTGRQQPQHF.

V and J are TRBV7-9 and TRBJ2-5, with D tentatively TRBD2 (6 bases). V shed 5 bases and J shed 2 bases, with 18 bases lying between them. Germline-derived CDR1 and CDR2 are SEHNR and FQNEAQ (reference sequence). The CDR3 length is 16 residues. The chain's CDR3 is CASSPAVGGYQETQYF. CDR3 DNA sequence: TGTGCCAGCAGCCCGGCAGTTGGGGGGTATCAAGAGACCCAGTACTTC. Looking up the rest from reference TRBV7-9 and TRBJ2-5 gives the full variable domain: DTGVSQNPRHKITKRGQNVTFRCDPISEHNRLYWYRQTLGQGPEFLTYFQNEAQLEKSRLLSDRFSAERPKGSFSTLEIQRTEQGDSAMYLCASSPAVGGYQETQYFGPGTRLLVL.